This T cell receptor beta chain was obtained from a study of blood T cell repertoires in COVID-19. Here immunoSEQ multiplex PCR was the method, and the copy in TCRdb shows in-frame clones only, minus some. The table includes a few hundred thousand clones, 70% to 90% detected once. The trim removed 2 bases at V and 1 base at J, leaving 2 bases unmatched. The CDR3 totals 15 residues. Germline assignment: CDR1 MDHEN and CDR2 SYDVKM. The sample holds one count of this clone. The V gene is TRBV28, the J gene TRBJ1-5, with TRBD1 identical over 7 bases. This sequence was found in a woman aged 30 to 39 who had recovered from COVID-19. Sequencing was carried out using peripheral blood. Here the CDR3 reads CASSLPQGSNQPQHF. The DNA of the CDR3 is TGTGCCAGCAGTTTACCACAGGGGAGCAATCAGCCCCAGCATTTT.